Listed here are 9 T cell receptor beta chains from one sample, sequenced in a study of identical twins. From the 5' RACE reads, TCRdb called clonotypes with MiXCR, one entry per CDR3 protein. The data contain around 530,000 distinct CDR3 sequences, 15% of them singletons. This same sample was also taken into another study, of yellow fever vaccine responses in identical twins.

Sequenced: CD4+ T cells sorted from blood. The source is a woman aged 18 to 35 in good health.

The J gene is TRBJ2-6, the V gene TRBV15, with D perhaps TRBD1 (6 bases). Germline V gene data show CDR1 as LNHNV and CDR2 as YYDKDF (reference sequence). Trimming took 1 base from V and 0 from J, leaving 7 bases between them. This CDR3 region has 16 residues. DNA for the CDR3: TGTGCCACCAGCAGAGGGGGGCTCTCTGGGGCCAACGTCCTGACTTTC. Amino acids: CATSRGGLSGANVLTF.

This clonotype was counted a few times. The CDR3 here is CSVAQSSGQSSYEQYF. In DNA form, the CDR3 reads TGCAGCGTTGCCCAAAGCTCGGGACAGTCCTCCTACGAGCAGTACTTC. The V gene is TRBV29-1, the J gene TRBJ2-7; 7 bases fit TRBD1. V gave up 4 bases and J gave up 0 bases; unmatched junction bases: 12. CDR1 is SQVTM and CDR2 is ANQGSEA in the germline V gene. This CDR3 spans 16 amino acids.

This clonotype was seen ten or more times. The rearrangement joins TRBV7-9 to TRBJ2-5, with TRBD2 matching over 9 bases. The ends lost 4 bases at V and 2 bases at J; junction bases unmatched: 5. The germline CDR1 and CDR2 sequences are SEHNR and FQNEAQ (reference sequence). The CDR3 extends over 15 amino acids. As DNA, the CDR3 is TGTGCCAGCAGCTATAGCGGGGGCCCGCAAGAGACCCAGTACTTC. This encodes CASSYSGGPQETQYF.

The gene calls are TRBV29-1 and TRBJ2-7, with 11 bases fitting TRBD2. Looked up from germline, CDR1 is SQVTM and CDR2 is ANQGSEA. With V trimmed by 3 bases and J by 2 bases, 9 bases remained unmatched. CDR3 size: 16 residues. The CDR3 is CSVDRLAGGTTYEQYF. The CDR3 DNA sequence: TGCAGCGTTGATAGGCTAGCGGGAGGTACCACCTACGAGCAGTACTTC.

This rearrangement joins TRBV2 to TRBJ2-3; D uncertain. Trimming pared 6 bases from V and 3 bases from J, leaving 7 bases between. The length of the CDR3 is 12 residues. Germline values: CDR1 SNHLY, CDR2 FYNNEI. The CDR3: CASRKGTDTQYF. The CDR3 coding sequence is TGTGCCAGCAGAAAGGGAACAGATACGCAGTATTTT.

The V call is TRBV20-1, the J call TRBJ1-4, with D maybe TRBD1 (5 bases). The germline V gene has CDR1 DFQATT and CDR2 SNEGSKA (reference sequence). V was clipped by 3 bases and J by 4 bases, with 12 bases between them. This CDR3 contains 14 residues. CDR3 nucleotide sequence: TGCAGTGCTAGTGTCGCAGGGTATAATGAAAAACTGTTTTTT. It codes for CSASVAGYNEKLFF.

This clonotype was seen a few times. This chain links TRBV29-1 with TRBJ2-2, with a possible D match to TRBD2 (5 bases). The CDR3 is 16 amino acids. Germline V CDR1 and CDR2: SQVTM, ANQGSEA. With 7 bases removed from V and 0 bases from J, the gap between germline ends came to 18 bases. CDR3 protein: CSARGLGSPNTGELFF. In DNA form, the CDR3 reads TGCAGCGCCCGAGGGCTCGGGTCCCCGAACACCGGGGAGCTGTTTTTT.

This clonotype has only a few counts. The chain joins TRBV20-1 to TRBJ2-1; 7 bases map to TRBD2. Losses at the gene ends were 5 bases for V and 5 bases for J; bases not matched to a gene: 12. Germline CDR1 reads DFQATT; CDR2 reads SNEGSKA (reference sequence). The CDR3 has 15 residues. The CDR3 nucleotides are TGCAGTGCTGTCCGACTAGCAGATGCCGACAATGAGCAGTTCTTC. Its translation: CSAVRLADADNEQFF.

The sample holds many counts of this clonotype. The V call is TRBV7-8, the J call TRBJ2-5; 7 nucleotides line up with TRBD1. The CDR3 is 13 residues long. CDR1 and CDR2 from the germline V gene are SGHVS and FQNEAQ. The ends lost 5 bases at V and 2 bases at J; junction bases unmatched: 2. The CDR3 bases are TGTGCCAGCAGCAGGGACAGACAAGAGACCCAGTACTTC. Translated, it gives CASSRDRQETQYF.